These T cell receptor beta chains were read from a single sample in a study of Graves' ophthalmopathy and Graves' hyperthyroidism. TCRdb independently ran MiXCR on the multiplex PCR reads; one entry per CDR3 protein. The sample includes around 590,000 distinct CDR3 sequences, under 40% of them seen just once. The source material was peripheral blood or thyroid tissue (not recorded which). These receptor sequences come from an adult man with Graves' hyperthyroidism. The CDR3 runs from the conserved cysteine through the conserved F or W. A D gene is named only where the DNA matches it firmly. Size is stated for part of the rows, as once, few or many counts, or as a class when the clone is expanded.

d_gene | abundance | j_gene | v_gene | CDR3nt | CDR3aa
NA | NA | TRBJ1-2 | TRBV10-3 | TGTGCCATCAGTGGGGCGGGAGGGACGGCCTACACCTTC | CAISGAGGTAYTF
TRBD1 | once | TRBJ2-7 | TRBV7-2 | TGTGCCAGCAGCTTCTACCGGACAGGGTCCTACGAGCAGTACTTC | CASSFYRTGSYEQYF
TRBD1 | NA | TRBJ2-7 | TRBV6-1 | TGTGCCAGCAGAGAGGACAGGGGGTCTCACGAGCAGTACTTC | CASREDRGSHEQYF
TRBD2 | few | TRBJ2-2 | TRBV30 | TGTGCCTGGAGTGTTGGCGGGAGGAGCACCGGGGAGCTGTTTTTT | CAWSVGGRSTGELFF
NA | NA | TRBJ2-3 | TRBV7-8 | TGTGCCAGCAGCTTTTTGGGTCAGGATACGCAGTATTTT | CASSFLGQDTQYF
NA | few | TRBJ1-1 | TRBV3-1 | TGTGCCAGCAGCCAAGACTGGAGGCAGGGTCGAGCTTTCTTT | CASSQDWRQGRAFF
TRBD1 | few | TRBJ1-6 | TRBV19 | TGTGCCAGTAGTGTCCTGGGACAGGGGGATTCACCCCTCCACTTT | CASSVLGQGDSPLHF
NA | few | TRBJ2-2 | TRBV5-5 | TGTGCCAGCAGCCCCCAGGCCTATCACCGGGAGCTGTTTTTT | CASSPQAYHRELFF
TRBD1 | many | TRBJ2-5 | TRBV25-1 | TGTGCCAGTAGGGACAGTCCTTCCGAGACCCAGTACTTC | CASRDSPSETQYF
NA | many | TRBJ2-7 | TRBV5-1 | TGCGCCAGCAGCCCACCGGACAGGGAGGGGGTCGAGCAGTACTTC | CASSPPDREGVEQYF
NA | NA | TRBJ1-2 | TRBV5-8 | TGTGCCAGCAGCTTAGCGGGCCGGGACGGAGATAACTATGGCTACACCTTC | CASSLAGRDGDNYGYTF
TRBD1 | NA | TRBJ1-1 | TRBV10-3 | TGTGCCATCAAGCCCCCACAGGGGGCGGTGAACACTGAAGCTTTCTTT | CAIKPPQGAVNTEAFF
NA | few | TRBJ2-7 | TRBV9 | TGTGCCAGCAGCCCCCCCGCGGGAATAAACTCCTACGAGCAGTACTTC | CASSPPAGINSYEQYF
NA | few | TRBJ2-3 | TRBV7-2 | TGTGCCAGCAGTAAGATCGGGGAAGGGGATACGCAGTATTTT | CASSKIGEGDTQYF
NA | many | TRBJ2-6 | TRBV29-1 | TGCAGCGTCCGATATGGCTCAGGCTCTGGGGCCAACGTCCTGACTTTC | CSVRYGSGSGANVLTF
NA | NA | TRBJ2-6 | TRBV20-1 | TGCAGTGCTCCCCTGGCCTCCAGTGGGGCCAACGTCCTGACTTTC | CSAPLASSGANVLTF
NA | few | TRBJ2-1 | TRBV7-9 | TGTGCCAGCAGCCCCCAGCTCGATGAGCAGTTCTTC | CASSPQLDEQFF
TRBD1 | few | TRBJ1-2 | TRBV3-1 | TGTGCCAGCAGCATCGGGACAGGGGTCTATGGCTACACCTTC | CASSIGTGVYGYTF
NA | many | TRBJ2-5 | TRBV5-6 | TGTGCCAGCAGTCGGGGAAGGGGTGTGGGAGAGACCCAGTACTTC | CASSRGRGVGETQYF
NA | many | TRBJ1-1 | TRBV13 | TGTGCCAGCAGCCGCACCATGAACACTGAAGCTTTCTTT | CASSRTMNTEAFF
NA | few | TRBJ2-1 | TRBV7-2 | TGTGCCAGCAGCTCAGGACCGGGGAATGAGCAGTTCTTC | CASSSGPGNEQFF
NA | few | TRBJ2-2 | TRBV7-8 | TGTGCCAGCAGCTGGAATAGTGCGTTAAACACCGGGGAGCTGTTTTTT | CASSWNSALNTGELFF
NA | many | TRBJ2-7 | TRBV11-2 | TGTGCCAGCAGCTTAGCCGGGACTTACGGGCAGTACTTC | CASSLAGTYGQYF
NA | few | TRBJ1-2 | TRBV11-3 | TGTGCCAGCAGCTTAGCTCCTACAGGGTTTGGCTATGGCTACACCTTC | CASSLAPTGFGYGYTF
NA | many | TRBJ2-5 | TRBV20-1 | TGCAGGGGAGGGGGCCTGCAAGAGACCCAGTACTTC | CRGGGLQETQYF
NA | many | TRBJ2-5 | TRBV7-6 | TGTGCCAGCAGCTTAAGATCGGGACGGGCACCGGAGACCCAGTACTTC | CASSLRSGRAPETQYF
TRBD2 | many | TRBJ2-5 | TRBV24-1 | TGTGCCACCAGTGATCCAGGACTAGCGGGGGAAGAGACCCAGTACTTC | CATSDPGLAGEETQYF
NA | many | TRBJ2-5 | TRBV7-9 | TGTGCCAGCAGCTATACAGGGAGGCAAGAGACCCAGTACTTC | CASSYTGRQETQYF
NA | many | TRBJ2-1 | TRBV7-9 | TGTGCCAGCAGCTTAGCGGGCTCCTACAATGAGCAGTTCTTC | CASSLAGSYNEQFF
NA | NA | TRBJ2-7 | TRBV7-2 | TGTGCCAGCAGCTTAGGGCGGGGCTCCTACAATGAGCAGTACTTC | CASSLGRGSYNEQYF
NA | NA | TRBJ1-2 | TRBV5-4 | TGTGCCAGCAGCTTAGGGGGTCTGGCAGCTAACTATGGCTACACCTTC | CASSLGGLAANYGYTF
TRBD1 | NA | TRBJ2-6 | TRBV7-9 | TGTGCCAGCAGCCGTGCCGGACAGGGTTCTGGGGCCAACGTCCTGACTTTC | CASSRAGQGSGANVLTF
NA | many | TRBJ2-7 | TRBV7-2 | TGTGCCAGCAGCTTAGTGCCCTTAGACCTTTACGAGCAGTACTTC | CASSLVPLDLYEQYF
NA | many | TRBJ1-1 | TRBV29-1 | TGCAGCGTTGAAGGCAGAGCGAACACTGAAGCTTTCTTT | CSVEGRANTEAFF
NA | few | TRBJ2-7 | TRBV5-1 | TGCGCCAGCAGCGCACAATCAAGGGGCTACGAGCAGTACTTC | CASSAQSRGYEQYF
NA | NA | TRBJ1-4 | TRBV20-1 | TGCAGTGCTAGAGATCTGGGGGGGGTCTTAGGTGAAAAACTGCTTTTT | CSARDLGGVLGEKLLF
TRBD1 | NA | TRBJ1-5 | TRBV29-1 | TGCAGCGGCGGGACAGACCCTAATCAGCCCCAGCATTTT | CSGGTDPNQPQHF
NA | NA | TRBJ2-7 | TRBV28 | TGTGCCAGCAGCTGGGCAGGGACCGCTGGGGAGCAGTACTTC | CASSWAGTAGEQYF
NA | many | TRBJ1-5 | TRBV7-9 | TGTGCCAGCAGCTTATTTTCAGGGGCTGGTCAGCCCCAGCATTTT | CASSLFSGAGQPQHF
NA | once | TRBJ2-7 | TRBV18 | TGTGCCAGCTCACCAGGAGCCACCTACTCCTACGAGCAGTACTTC | CASSPGATYSYEQYF
NA | few | TRBJ2-7 | TRBV6-1 | TGTGCCAGCAGTGAAGAAATTCGGGCCTACGAGCAGTACTTC | CASSEEIRAYEQYF
NA | many | TRBJ1-1 | TRBV19 | TGTGCCAGTAGTGACCGTTACAGGCTAATGAACACTGAAGCTTTCTTT | CASSDRYRLMNTEAFF